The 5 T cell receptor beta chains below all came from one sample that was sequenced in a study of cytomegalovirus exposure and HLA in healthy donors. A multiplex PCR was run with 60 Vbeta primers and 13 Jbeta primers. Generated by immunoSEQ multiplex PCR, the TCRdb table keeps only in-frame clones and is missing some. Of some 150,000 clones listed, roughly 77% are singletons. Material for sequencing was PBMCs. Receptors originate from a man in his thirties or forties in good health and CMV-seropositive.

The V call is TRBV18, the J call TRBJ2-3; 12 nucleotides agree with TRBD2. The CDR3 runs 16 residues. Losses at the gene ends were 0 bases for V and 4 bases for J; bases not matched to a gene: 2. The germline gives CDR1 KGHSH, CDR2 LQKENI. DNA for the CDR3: TGTGCCAGCTCACCACCCGGACTAGCGGGGCCAGATACGCAGTATTTT. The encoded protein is CASSPPGLAGPDTQYF.

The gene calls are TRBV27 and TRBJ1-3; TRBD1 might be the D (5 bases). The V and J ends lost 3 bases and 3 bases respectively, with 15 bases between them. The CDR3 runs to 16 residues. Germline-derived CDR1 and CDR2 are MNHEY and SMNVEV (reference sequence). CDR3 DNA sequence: TGTGCCAGCAGTTTGTGCCTTCCAGGGTATGGAAACACCATATATTTT. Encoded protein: CASSLCLPGYGNTIYF.

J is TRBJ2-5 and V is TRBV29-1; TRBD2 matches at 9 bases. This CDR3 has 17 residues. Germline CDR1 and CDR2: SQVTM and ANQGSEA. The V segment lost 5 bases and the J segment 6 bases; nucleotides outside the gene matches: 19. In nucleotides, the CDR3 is TGCAGCGTTAGAGGCGGTGCGGGGGGGAAGGGGCCCAAGACCCAGTACTTC. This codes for CSVRGGAGGKGPKTQYF.

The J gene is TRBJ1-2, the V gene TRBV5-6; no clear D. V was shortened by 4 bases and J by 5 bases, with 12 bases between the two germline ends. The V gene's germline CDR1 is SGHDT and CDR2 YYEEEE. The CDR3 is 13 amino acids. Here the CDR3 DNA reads TGTGCCAGCAGCCCCGAGGGCCCGTATGGCTACACCTTC. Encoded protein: CASSPEGPYGYTF.

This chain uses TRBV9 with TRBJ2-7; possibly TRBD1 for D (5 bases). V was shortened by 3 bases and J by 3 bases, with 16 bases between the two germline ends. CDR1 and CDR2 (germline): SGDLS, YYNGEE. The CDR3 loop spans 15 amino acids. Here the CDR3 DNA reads TGTGCCAGCAGCGAGCTACCAGGACACAACTACGAGCAGTACTTC. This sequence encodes CASSELPGHNYEQYF.